A single sample gave rise to the 9 T cell receptor beta chains below, sequenced in a study of lymphopenia after photon versus proton radiotherapy. The table came from immunoSEQ multiplex PCR; TCRdb's copy has only in-frame clones and leaves some out. Here the sample spans 15,000 to 20,000 clones, around nine tenths being singletons. The sequenced sample was peripheral blood, obtained from a patient treated with proton-based radiotherapy. The receptors here all came from a woman aged 60-75 years with cholangiocarcinoma. Some clones in this sample may be carry-over from other donors' samples.

Concerning this clone itself: At one of its ends the junction is not consistent with the germline gene, which may arise from a read error. The chain recombines TRBV2 with TRBJ2-4; weak D call: TRBD2 (5 bases). The germline gives CDR1 SNHLY, CDR2 FYNNEI. This CDR3 comprises 13 residues. The DNA for the CDR3 is TGTGCCAGCAGTGAAGCGCTTCAGAGGGAGCAGAACTTC. This encodes CASSEALQREQNF.

The rearrangement links TRBV7-2 to TRBJ1-1, with D uncertain. The germline V gene encodes CDR1 SGHTA and CDR2 FQGNSA. The CDR3 runs to 13 residues. The V and J ends lost 4 bases and 6 bases respectively, with 12 bases between them. Here the CDR3 reads CASSSLEQAEAFF. CDR3 sequence (DNA): TGTGCCAGCAGCTCATTGGAGCAGGCTGAAGCTTTCTTT.

This clone was counted a single time. This sequence joins TRBV12-1 and TRBJ2-3; the table's D call, TRBD2, was not checked against the DNA. TRBV12-1 is labeled a pseudogene. The CDR3 consists of 16 residues. The CDR3 sequence is CASSASGNPSTDTQYF. DNA for the CDR3: TGTGCCAGCAGCGCGAGCGGGAACCCTAGCACAGATACGCAGTATTTT.

The rearrangement joins TRBV5-1 to TRBJ1-6; no firm D call. CDR1 SGHRS and CDR2 YFSETQ come from the germline V gene. The CDR3 consists of 16 residues. The germline V and J ends were trimmed by 4 bases and 0 bases, with 11 bases remaining between them. In nucleotides, the CDR3 is TGCGCCAGCAGCCCCGGGGATAGCTCCTATAATTCACCCCTCCACTTT. Its protein is CASSPGDSSYNSPLHF.

V and J are TRBV30 and TRBJ1-1; D remains unclear. The ends were cut back, 2 bases at V and 1 base at J, with 8 bases in the middle. Germline V lookup: CDR1 GTSNPN, CDR2 SVGIG (reference sequence). CDR3 length equals 13 residues. The CDR3 sequence is CAWSRTPNTEAFF. In nucleotides, the CDR3 is TGTGCCTGGAGTCGGACCCCGAACACTGAAGCTTTCTTT.

This rearrangement joins TRBV5-1 to TRBJ1-2; D is perhaps TRBD1 (6 bases). Trimming pared 4 bases from V and 0 bases from J, leaving 19 bases between. Germline V gives CDR1 SGHRS, CDR2 YFSETQ. This CDR3 comprises 17 residues. The CDR3 bases are TGCGCCAGCAGCGCCCCAAGGTCGGGGGACACTAACTATGGCTACACCTTC. It specifies CASSAPRSGDTNYGYTF.

The chain is built from TRBV5-5 and TRBJ2-3; 8 nucleotides match TRBD2. V was pared by 3 bases and J by 0 bases, with 9 bases of the junction left unmatched. Germline-derived CDR1 and CDR2 are SGHKS and YYEKEE (reference sequence). CDR3 length equals 17 residues. The CDR3 sequence: CASSSDRGGPSTDTQYF. CDR3 nucleotides: TGTGCCAGCAGCTCCGACCGGGGGGGGCCTAGCACAGATACGCAGTATTTT.

The rearrangement links TRBV5-1 to TRBJ2-3; D not resolved. The CDR3 has 14 amino acids. Germline V lookup: CDR1 SGHRS, CDR2 YFSETQ. Trimming took off 3 bases at V and 1 base at J, with 9 bases between the two ends. The CDR3 coding sequence is TGCGCCAGCAGCTCCGAGGCGGGCACAGATACGCAGTATTTT. It codes for CASSSEAGTDTQYF.

The chain employs TRBV9 and TRBJ2-2, with TRBD2 matching 9 bases. Looked up from germline, CDR1 is SGDLS and CDR2 is YYNGEE. The CDR3 sequence is 16 residues long. J lost 0 bases, V lost 4 bases, and 4 bases had no gene match. CDR3 amino acids: CASSTTSGANTGELFF. CDR3 bases: TGTGCCAGCAGCACGACTAGCGGAGCGAACACCGGGGAGCTGTTTTTT.